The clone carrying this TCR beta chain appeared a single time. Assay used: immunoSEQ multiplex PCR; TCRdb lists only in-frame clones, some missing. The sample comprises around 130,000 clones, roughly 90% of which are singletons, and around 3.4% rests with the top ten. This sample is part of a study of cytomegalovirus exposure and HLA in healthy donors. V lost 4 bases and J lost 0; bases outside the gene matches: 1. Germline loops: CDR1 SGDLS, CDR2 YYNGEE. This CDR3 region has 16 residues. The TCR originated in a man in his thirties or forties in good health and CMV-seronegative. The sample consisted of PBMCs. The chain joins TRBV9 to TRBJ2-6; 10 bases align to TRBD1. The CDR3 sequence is CASSRDRGSGANVLTF. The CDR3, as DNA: TGTGCCAGCAGCAGGGACAGGGGCTCTGGGGCCAACGTCCTGACTTTC.